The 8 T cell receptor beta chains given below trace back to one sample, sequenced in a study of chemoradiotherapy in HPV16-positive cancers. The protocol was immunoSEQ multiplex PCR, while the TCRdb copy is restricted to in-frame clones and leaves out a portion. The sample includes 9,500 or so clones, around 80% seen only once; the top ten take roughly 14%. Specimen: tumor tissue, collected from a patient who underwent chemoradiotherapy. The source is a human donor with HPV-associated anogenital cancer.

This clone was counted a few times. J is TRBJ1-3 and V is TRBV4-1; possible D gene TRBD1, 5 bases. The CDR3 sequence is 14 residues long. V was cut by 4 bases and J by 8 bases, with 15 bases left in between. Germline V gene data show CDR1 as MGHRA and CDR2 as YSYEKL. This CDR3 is CASSPHAAGDTIYF. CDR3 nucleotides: TGCGCCAGCAGCCCTCACGCCGCGGGGGACACCATATATTTT.

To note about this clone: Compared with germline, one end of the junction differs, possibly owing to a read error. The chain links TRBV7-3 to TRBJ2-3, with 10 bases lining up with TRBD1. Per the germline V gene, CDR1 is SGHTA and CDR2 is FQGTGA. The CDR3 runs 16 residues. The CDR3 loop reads CASSLTSGQGPDTQYF. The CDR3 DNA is TGTGCCAGCAGCCTAACCTCGGGACAGGGGCCAGATACGCAGTATTTT.

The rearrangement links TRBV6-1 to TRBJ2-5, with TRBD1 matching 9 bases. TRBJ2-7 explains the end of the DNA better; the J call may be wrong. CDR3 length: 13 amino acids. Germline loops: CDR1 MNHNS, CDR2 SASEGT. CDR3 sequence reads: CASTWTGDYEQYF. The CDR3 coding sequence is TGTGCCAGCACTTGGACAGGGGATTACGAGCAGTACTTC.

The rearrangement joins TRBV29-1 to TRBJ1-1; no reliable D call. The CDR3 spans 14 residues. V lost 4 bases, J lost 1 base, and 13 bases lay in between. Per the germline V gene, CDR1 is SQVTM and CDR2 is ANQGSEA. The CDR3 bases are TGCAGCGTTGGGCTCCTAGACACGAACACTGAAGCTTTCTTT. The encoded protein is CSVGLLDTNTEAFF.

The CDR3 DNA sequence: TGTGCCAGCAGCTGGGGACAGGGGACGGCTGAAGCTTTCTTT. It codes for CASSWGQGTAEAFF. The rearrangement uses TRBV5-4 and TRBJ1-1; 10 bases match TRBD1. This CDR3 region has 14 residues. V dropped 3 bases and J dropped 6; count of bases not matched to a gene: 5. CDR1 is SGHNT, CDR2 YYREEE, per germline (reference sequence). Full variable domain (missing parts from reference TRBV5-4 and TRBJ1-1): ETGVTQSPTHLIKTRGQQVTLRCSSQSGHNTVSWYQQALGQGPQFIFQYYREEENGRGNFPPRFSGLQFPNYSSELNVNALELDDSALYLCASSWGQGTAEAFFGQGTRLTVV.

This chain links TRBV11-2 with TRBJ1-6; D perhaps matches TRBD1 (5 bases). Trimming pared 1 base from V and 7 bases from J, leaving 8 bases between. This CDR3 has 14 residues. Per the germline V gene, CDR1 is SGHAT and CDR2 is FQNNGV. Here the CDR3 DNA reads TGTGCCAGCAGCTTAGGTGGGACGAATTCACCCCTCCACTTT. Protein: CASSLGGTNSPLHF.

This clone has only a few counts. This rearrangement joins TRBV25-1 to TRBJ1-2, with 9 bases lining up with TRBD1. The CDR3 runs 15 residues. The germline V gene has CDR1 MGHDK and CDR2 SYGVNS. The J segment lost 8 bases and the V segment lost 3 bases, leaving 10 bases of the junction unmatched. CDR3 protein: CASSEGSGTGSGYTF. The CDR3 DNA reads TGTGCCAGCAGTGAGGGATCCGGGACAGGGAGCGGCTACACCTTC.

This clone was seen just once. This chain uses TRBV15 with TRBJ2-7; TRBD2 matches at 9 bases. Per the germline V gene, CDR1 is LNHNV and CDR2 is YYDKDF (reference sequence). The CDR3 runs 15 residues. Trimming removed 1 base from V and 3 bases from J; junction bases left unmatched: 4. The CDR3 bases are TGTGCCACCAGCAGAGGGGCTAGCGGGGTCTACGAGCAGTACTTC. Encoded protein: CATSRGASGVYEQYF.